A single sample gave rise to the 12 T cell receptor beta chains below, sequenced in a study of blood T cells in healthy people across ages (dated by TCRdb to 2014 to 2015). Receptor libraries were prepared by 5' RACE. Sequencing instrument: Illumina HiSeq 2500. A second PCR of roughly 7 to 11 cycles was performed with a sample-barcoded 5' primer and a J-beta primer mix. Using fastp trimming at Q25 and MiXCR clonotype assembly, TCRdb reanalyzed the public sequencing data and kept in-frame beta chains. Identical CDR3 protein sequences are pooled into one entry, listed with their most common genes and DNA. The sample records 1,500,000 or so distinct CDR3 sequences, less than 45% of which are singletons. The ten largest make up less than 5% of the sample. Sample: blood. These receptors all come from a young woman in good health.

This clonotype showed up just a few times. The chain employs TRBV12-3 or TRBV12-4 and TRBJ2-6; D is possibly TRBD1 (5 bases). The CDR3 totals 13 residues. With 5 bases removed from V and 12 bases from J, the gap between germline ends came to 14 bases. The chain's CDR3 is CASSVDSTGVLTF. The CDR3 DNA sequence: TGTGCCAGCAGTGTTGACAGCACGGGCGTCCTGACTTTC.

This rearrangement joins TRBV10-3 to TRBJ2-1; TRBD2 might be the D (5 bases). Germline V gene lookup returns CDR1 ENHRY and CDR2 SYGVKD. The CDR3 is made up of 16 amino acids. Trimming removed 0 bases at V and 4 bases at J, with 13 bases between. This CDR3 is CAISESRPSLYNEQFF. The DNA of the CDR3 is TGTGCCATCAGTGAGTCGAGGCCTAGCCTTTACAATGAGCAGTTCTTC.

J is TRBJ2-1 and V is TRBV5-6, with 8 bases lining up with TRBD2. The CDR3 consists of 16 residues. From germline, CDR1 is SGHDT and CDR2 YYEEEE. V dropped 3 bases and J dropped 1; count of bases not matched to a gene: 6. The CDR3 spells CASSSPGLGSYNEQFF. CDR3 bases: TGTGCCAGCAGCTCTCCGGGACTAGGTTCCTACAATGAGCAGTTCTTC.

In this sample, this clonotype turned up a few times. V gene TRBV12-3 or TRBV12-4 combines with J gene TRBJ1-2, with D perhaps matching TRBD1 (6 bases). Trimming stripped 6 bases from V and 3 bases from J, with 20 bases between. This CDR3 is 16 amino acids long. The CDR3 sequence is CASSPGQRGGDYGYTF. CDR3 nucleotide sequence: TGTGCCAGCAGCCCAGGACAGAGGGGGGGGGACTATGGCTACACCTTC.

This chain links TRBV6-6 with TRBJ2-7, with 7 bases lining up with TRBD2. The CDR3 covers 16 residues. V dropped 5 bases and J dropped 7; count of bases not matched to a gene: 17. Looked up from germline, CDR1 is MNHNY and CDR2 is SVGAGI (reference sequence). The CDR3: CASSPFVGGRYNEQYF. Here the CDR3 DNA reads TGTGCCAGCAGTCCGTTTGTGGGCGGGAGATACAATGAGCAGTACTTC.

This chain joins TRBV27 and TRBJ1-4; TRBD1 agrees at 9 bases. V shed 5 bases, J shed 0 bases, and the junction held 7 bases outside the gene matches. This CDR3 contains 17 residues. The germline gives CDR1 MNHEY, CDR2 SMNVEV (reference sequence). The CDR3 loop is CASSRSQGATTNEKLFF. The CDR3 DNA reads TGTGCCAGCAGTCGATCACAGGGGGCAACAACTAATGAAAAACTGTTTTTT.

The chain is built from TRBV28 and TRBJ2-5, with 8 bases lining up with TRBD1. The J call may be mistaken, given a closer DNA end match to TRBJ2-7. The CDR3 length is 15 residues. From germline, CDR1 is MDHEN and CDR2 SYDVKM. The CDR3 DNA sequence: TGTGCCAGCAGTTTAATGGCAGGGGGCTTCCGCGAGCAGTACTTC. It is translated as CASSLMAGGFREQYF.

The rearrangement joins TRBV7-9 to TRBJ1-1, with 11 bases fitting TRBD1. V shed 4 bases and J 3 bases; nucleotides not matched to a gene: 7. Germline-derived CDR1 and CDR2 are SEHNR and FQNEAQ (reference sequence). The CDR3 is 16 amino acids. Here the CDR3 DNA reads TGTGCCAGCAGCTACCTACCGGGACAGGGGGACACTGAAGCTTTCTTT. Translating it yields CASSYLPGQGDTEAFF.

The sample holds a few counts of this clonotype. The rearrangement links TRBV7-2 to TRBJ2-5; tentatively, D is TRBD1 (6 bases). This CDR3 spans 14 amino acids. Trimming took off 2 bases at V and 3 bases at J, with 10 bases between the two ends. From germline, CDR1 is SGHTA and CDR2 FQGNSA. CDR3 sequence: CASSLYWDKETQYF. The CDR3 DNA reads TGTGCCAGCAGCTTATATTGGGACAAAGAGACCCAGTACTTC.

Remarks on this clonotype: Since a much larger clone is just one base distant, this may be a read error. The V gene is TRBV12-3 or TRBV12-4, the J gene TRBJ2-5; TRBD2 matches at 8 bases. Germline trimming cut 5 bases from V and 11 bases from J; bases unmatched to any gene: 13. The CDR3 contains 14 residues. The CDR3 DNA sequence: TGTGCCAGCAGTGCCGGACTAGCTTACAATGAGCAGTACTTC. As protein: CASSAGLAYNEQYF.

Comments on this clonotype: A much bigger clone sits one base away, suggesting this may be a read error. J is TRBJ1-2 and V is TRBV28; D is unresolved. CDR1 and CDR2 (germline): MDHEN, SYDVKM. This CDR3 contains 11 residues. The ends were cut back, 11 bases at V and 9 bases at J, with 16 bases in the middle. The CDR3 nucleotides are TGTGCCGCCAGTGTCCGGTATAGCTACACCTTC. Protein: CAASVRYSYTF.

The V call is TRBV28, the J call TRBJ1-1; D is undetermined. With 0 bases removed from V and 1 base from J, the gap between germline ends came to 6 bases. This CDR3 region has 14 residues. CDR1 and CDR2 from the germline V gene are MDHEN and SYDVKM. The CDR3 DNA is TGTGCCAGCAGTTTATGGAACAAGAACACTGAAGCTTTCTTT. It is translated as CASSLWNKNTEAFF.